Reported below is one T cell receptor beta chain. What this receptor recognizes is not known. The input lacks base qualities; no much larger clone sits a single base away. In the same sample, other DNA sequences code for this CDR3. The cysteine opens and the phenylalanine closes a CDR3 of 15 amino acids. The DNA shown is the 45-base CDR3, in frame from base 1. The germline V gene (reference sequence) sets CDR1 to LNHDA and CDR2 to SQIVND. V is pruned by 3 bases and J by 6 bases, leaving 2 bases of the junction without a gene match. The sample is drawn from a study of blood T cell repertoires in COVID-19 (TCRdb year 2020). In the study overall: Collaborator samples came from the United States, Italy and Spain and covered acute and convalescent phases of COVID-19. The material from the prospective study consisted of cDNA or gDNA derived from T cells, B-cell-depleted T cells, or PBMCs. Subjects who had been exposed to COVID-19, were actively infected with it, or had recovered from it provided the deeply sampled blood TCRbeta repertoires that made up the dataset. A freely available public database, intended as a resource for researchers studying the immune response to SARS-CoV-2, is where the repertoires were released. Samples were obtained from the ongoing ImmuneRACE study (first 160 participants) and from approximately 1,200 subjects provided by 6 global collaborators. Sample metadata almost always included a de-identified subject ID, COVID-19 status, age in years and sex. Where available, HLA class I and class II types were obtained from metadata supplied by the sample provider rather than from assay-based typing.

Collaborating institutions collected whole blood in K2EDTA tubes following their own protocols. For TCRbeta analysis, collaborator samples were shipped as frozen whole blood, as isolated PBMCs, or as DNA extracted from either sample type. TCRbeta CDR3 regions were amplified from genomic DNA by means of the immunoSEQ Assay, a bias-controlled multiplex PCR. In the paper's pipeline: The number of nucleated cells in each sample was estimated by amplification of reference gene primers within the assay. Sequence reads were collapsed and filtered to measure the absolute abundance of every unique TCRbeta CDR3 rearrangement. Productive Simpson clonality was computed per sample as the square root of Simpson's diversity index over productive rearrangements. TCRdb re-hosts the immuneACCESS table, in-frame sequences only. Its copies lack some clones; in the studies checked, an unresolved V gene accounts for under half of them, and the cause for the rest is not known. Clone size and V and J calls were adopted from that table, with D and trimming inferred from the DNA. Present in this sample are some 97,000 clones, approximately 93% of which were seen just once. The top ten clones comprise 2% to 2.5% of the sample.

Findings and caveats that apply to the study as a whole: The amount of clinical and demographic metadata varied by source and participant and was provided uncurated.

The chain joins TRBV19 to TRBJ2-1; 13 central bases correspond to TRBD2. Sequencing was carried out using peripheral blood. The sequence derives from a man aged 50 to 59 with active COVID-19. At the DNA level, the sequence is TGTGCCAGTAGTATCGGACTAGCGGGAGCCAATGAGCAGTTCTTC. Its coded protein is CASSIGLAGANEQFF.